This T cell receptor beta chain was documented in a study of CD8 T cells in Susac syndrome. FACS was used to enrich TEMRA cells, whereas the CD8+ and CD4+ T cells were obtained by negative isolation. This clonotype has only one observation. Germline CDR1 is SGHNT and CDR2 is YYREEE (reference sequence). V was clipped by 0 bases and J by 0 bases, with 8 bases between them. CDR3 length equals 15 residues. Random hexamers were used to reverse transcribe the RNA input (about 0.5 to 1 ug). TCRdb itself ran the immunoSEQ multiplex PCR reads through MiXCR, one entry per CDR3 protein. This table holds about 250,000 distinct CDR3 sequences, roughly 95% found once.

V gene TRBV5-4 combines with J gene TRBJ2-3, with D uncertain. Sequenced input: CD4+ T cells from PBMCs. This TCR was recovered from a human donor with multiple sclerosis. The CDR3 spells CASSLADPSTDTQYF. The CDR3 DNA reads TGTGCCAGCAGCTTGGCCGATCCTAGCACAGATACGCAGTATTTT.